This T cell receptor (beta chain) was recovered during a study of T cell responses to AZD1222 COVID-19 vaccine. Study results and limitations: Females made up more of the donors, who were largely white British, and clonal diversity may have come out too low. Baseline testing showed seropositivity in only a handful of AZD1222 recipients. Repertoires in all cases were sampled only once the peak T cell response had passed. Spike-specific TCR repertoires showed rising breadth and depth after two AZD1222 doses.

Only in-frame clones appear in the TCRdb table, and some are missing; sequencing was by immunoSEQ multiplex PCR. The repertoire consists of about 75,000 clones, with around 89% occurring once and the leading ten covering 10%. As to this clone: Its antigen is undetermined.

The TCR comes from an adult who received the MenACWY meningococcal vaccine as a control. The sample was peripheral blood, taken 28 days after the second dose of the MenACWY control vaccine.

DNA for the CDR3: TGTGCCAGCAGCTCCTTGACCGGGACAGGGAGACTTGGAAACACCATATATTTT. It codes for CASSSLTGTGRLGNTIYF. This rearrangement joins TRBV13 to TRBJ1-3; 9 positions match TRBD1. Germline CDR1 reads PRHDT; CDR2 reads FYEKMQ (reference sequence). The ends lost 4 bases at V and 3 bases at J; junction bases unmatched: 13. The CDR3 totals 18 residues.